This T cell receptor (beta chain) was recorded in a study of blood T cell repertoires in COVID-19. Background on the study: There were acute and convalescent COVID-19 samples, and they came from the United States, Italy and Spain. T cells, B-cell-depleted T cells, or PBMCs provided the cDNA or gDNA that served as material.

The V gene's germline CDR1 is SGDLS and CDR2 YYNGEE. The CDR3 extends over 15 amino acids. The J segment lost 7 bases and the V segment lost 5 bases, leaving 7 bases of the junction unmatched. In the original workflow: Reference gene primer amplification in the assay estimated nucleated cell counts. Sequencing was performed with immunoSEQ multiplex PCR; in TCRdb, only in-frame clones are kept and a portion is missing. Clone size and V and J calls were adopted from that table, with D and trimming inferred from the DNA. Altogether roughly 150,000 clones are present, 65% to 85% being singletons, with the ten largest covering roughly 10%.

The source material was peripheral blood. The TCR was taken from a man in his 70s with active or convalescent COVID-19. The V gene is TRBV9, the J gene TRBJ2-7, with 15 positions matching TRBD2. The CDR3 DNA follows: TGTGCCAGCAGTCGGGGACTAGCGGGAGGCCAAGAGCAGTACTTC. The encoded protein is CASSRGLAGGQEQYF.